This T cell receptor (beta chain) was documented in a study of OX40 agonist ivuxolimab in advanced cancers. Study-level results: There were, on average, more expanded clones in CD8+ T cells than in CD4+.

This clone is a singleton in its sample. The antigen remains unidentified. Some clones are missing from TCRdb's copy, which holds only in-frame ones; the method was immunoSEQ multiplex PCR. The table lists under 50,000 clones, 70% to 90% of them singletons. The sequence came from an adult with an advanced solid tumor such as melanoma, head and neck, liver or kidney cancer. Source: CD4+ or CD8+ T cells sorted from blood, taken in a trial of the OX40 agonist ivuxolimab.

The CDR3 protein is CASRVGSEADTQYF. CDR3 nucleotides: TGTGCCAGCAGGGTGGGATCCGAGGCAGATACGCAGTATTTT. The chain links TRBV11-1 to TRBJ2-3; D gene unclear. CDR3 length: 14 residues. With 6 bases removed from V and 4 bases from J, the gap between germline ends came to 14 bases. Germline V CDR1 and CDR2: SGHAT, FQDESV (reference sequence). The whole variable domain, filled in from reference TRBV11-1 and TRBJ2-3, reads EAEVAQSPRYKITEKSQAVAFWCDPISGHATLYWYRQILGQGPELLVQFQDESVVDDSQLPKDRFSAERLKGVDSTLKIQPAELGDSAMYLCASRVGSEADTQYFGPGTRLTVL.